This is a list of T cell receptor beta chains from one sample in a study of regulatory T cells in long-lasting Graves disease. From the multiplex PCR reads, TCRdb called clonotypes with MiXCR, one entry per CDR3 protein. The table shows 350,000 to 500,000 distinct CDR3 sequences, with around 15% occurring only once. These data were also filed under a second study, of T cells in Graves' hyperthyroidism and ophthalmopathy.

The sample consisted of peripheral blood mononuclear cells (PBMCs), taken at new diagnosis, from a patient treated with antithyroid drugs. Receptors were obtained from a woman between 50 and 59 years old with Graves disease. Each CDR3 is given with its conserved first and last residue. The D gene is left open where the match is weak. Clone size is given for some rows only: seen once, a few or many times, or a class if the clone is expanded.

NA,13,TRBV29-1,TRBD1,TRBJ1-1,CSVESTGATEAFF,TGCAGCGTTGAAAGTACAGGGGCTACGGAGGCTTTCTTT
NA,15,TRBV10-3,TRBD2,TRBJ2-1,CASSPLAGQNNEQFF,TGTGCCAGCTCGCCGCTAGCGGGACAAAACAATGAGCAGTTCTTC
many,16,TRBV15,NA,TRBJ2-7,CATSRDRLLTFYEQYF,TGTGCCACCAGCAGAGATCGCCTCCTGACCTTTTACGAGCAGTACTTC
many,15,TRBV20-1,TRBD2,TRBJ2-5,CSAERSGSGQETQYF,TGCAGTGCCGAACGTAGCGGGTCAGGGCAAGAGACCCAGTACTTC
many,15,TRBV5-1,TRBD2,TRBJ2-7,CASSLRAGVGYEQYF,TGCGCCAGCAGCTTGCGCGCGGGGGTGGGGTACGAGCAGTACTTC
many,19,TRBV3-1,TRBD2,TRBJ2-1,CASSHFAGRTSGSYNEQFF,TGTGCCAGCAGCCATTTCGCCGGCCGGACTAGCGGGTCCTACAATGAGCAGTTCTTC
many,16,TRBV5-6,NA,TRBJ2-7,CASSLDAGRVGYEQYF,TGTGCCAGCAGCTTGGACGCAGGGCGGGTCGGATACGAGCAGTACTTC
many,15,TRBV28,TRBD1,TRBJ2-7,CASRHGTGARYEQYF,TGTGCCAGCAGGCATGGGACAGGGGCTAGGTACGAGCAGTACTTC
NA,14,TRBV4-2,NA,TRBJ2-7,CASSQDFARGPGYF,TGTGCCAGCAGCCAAGACTTCGCTCGAGGTCCAGGGTACTTC
many,12,TRBV7-3,NA,TRBJ1-1,CASSNLQGMTFF,TGTGCCAGCAGCAATTTACAGGGTATGACTTTCTTT
NA,15,TRBV12-3/TRBV12-4,NA,TRBJ1-3,CASSLARGSGNTIYF,TGTGCCAGCAGTTTGGCCAGGGGCTCTGGAAACACCATATATTTT
many,17,TRBV28,NA,TRBJ1-5,CASSWGPLAGEHQPQHF,TGTGCCAGCAGTTGGGGCCCACTGGCGGGGGAGCATCAGCCCCAGCATTTT
NA,17,TRBV9,TRBD2,TRBJ2-1,CASSVDNGLAGHNEQFF,TGTGCCAGCAGCGTAGATAACGGACTAGCGGGCCACAATGAGCAGTTCTTC
few,18,TRBV20-1,NA,TRBJ2-4,CSARRLQLGEPLENIQYF,TGCAGTGCTAGACGCCTACAACTCGGGGAGCCCCTAGAGAACATTCAGTACTTC
many,12,TRBV3-1,NA,TRBJ2-7,CASSHNLAEQYF,TGTGCCAGCAGCCATAATCTAGCGGAGCAGTACTTC
few,16,TRBV11-2,TRBD2,TRBJ2-5,CASSLVGSGKSKTQYF,TGTGCCAGCAGCTTAGTCGGCAGCGGGAAGAGTAAGACCCAGTACTTC
many,13,TRBV28,TRBD1,TRBJ1-2,CASTSGQLYGYTF,TGTGCCAGCACCTCGGGACAGCTCTATGGCTACACCTTC